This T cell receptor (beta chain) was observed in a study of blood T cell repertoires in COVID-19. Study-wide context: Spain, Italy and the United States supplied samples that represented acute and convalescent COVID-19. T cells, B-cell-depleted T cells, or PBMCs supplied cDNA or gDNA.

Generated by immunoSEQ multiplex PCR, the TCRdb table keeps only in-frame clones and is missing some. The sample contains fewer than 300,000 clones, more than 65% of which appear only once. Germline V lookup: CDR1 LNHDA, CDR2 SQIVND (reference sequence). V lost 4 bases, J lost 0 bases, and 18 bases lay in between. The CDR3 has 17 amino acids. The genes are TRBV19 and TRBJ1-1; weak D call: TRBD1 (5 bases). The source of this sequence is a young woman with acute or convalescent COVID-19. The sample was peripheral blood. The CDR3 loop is CASSTLPNTRVNTEAFF. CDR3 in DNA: TGTGCCAGTAGTACCCTACCGAACACCAGGGTGAACACTGAAGCTTTCTTT.